This TCR beta chain was sequenced in a study of cytotoxic CD8 clonotypes in ibrutinib-treated CLL listed by TCRdb under 2021. Concerning the study at large: In this cohort, approximately 15 patients were treatment-naive and ten to eleven were relapsed/refractory, while about 17 had unmutated IGHV. Responses were partial in around 25 patients and complete in 2; after median around 68 months follow-up, about 14 stayed in remission and about twelve progressed. Samples at response were collected after a median of roughly twelve months of treatment, with a range of about 6 to 36 months. On average, each sample had some 250,000 productive templates and around 100,000 productive rearrangements. Longitudinal samples were obtainable from 26 of the 86 participants in the trial. Cryopreserved peripheral blood mononuclear cells were collected before treatment, at response, and at either disease progression or sustained remission. Every remission and progressive disease sample was obtained while ibrutinib was still being received by the patients. Study-wide findings and limitations: Public clonotypes were rare and either contracted or stayed stable during treatment, and the rise in clonality at ibrutinib response reflected the expansion of private clonotypes. Sampling times were not matched between patients in sustained remission and patients whose disease was progressing, and lymph node repertoires were not examined. Baseline clonality exceeded that of age-matched healthy donors and correlated strongly with circulating CD8+ T-cell counts. At ibrutinib response clonality went up, during sustained remission it held steady, and at progression it dropped back toward baseline.

The germline V gene gives CDR1 as SGHTA and CDR2 as FQGNSA. Between the V and J ends, shortened by 3 bases and 3 bases respectively, the junction contains 8 bases. Including the terminal cysteine and phenylalanine, the CDR3 comprises 13 residues. Left in the record is the CDR3 DNA by itself, 39 bases read in frame from the first base. The time point label on this specimen signifies: progressive disease on ibrutinib. For TCR beta library preparation, 2 to 2.5 micrograms of genomic DNA were isolated from cryopreserved PBMCs. High-throughput TCR beta sequencing was performed on longitudinal blood samples from CLL patients receiving ibrutinib monotherapy. The patients were enrolled in a single-center, open-label phase 2 trial of ibrutinib monotherapy. To note about this clone: Its recognized antigen is unknown. The record has no base qualities; no much larger clone is one base away.

A MiSeq instrument was used for deep resolution sequencing, which targeted depths ranging from 1 in 1 million up to 1 in 200,000 T cells, with coverage averaging 10x for each clonotype. The immunoSEQ hsTCRB Kit was used to generate the TCR beta libraries. From the authors' description of their analysis: The data were analyzed with ImmunoSEQ Analyzer and ImmunoSEQ Data Assistant, and V, D and J gene assignments followed IMGT definitions. Clonality, which ranges from 0 to 1, was calculated by subtracting the normalized Shannon entropy of productive rearrangement frequencies from one. Only overrepresented clonotypes making up at least 0.05% of each patient's repertoire were included in the public clonotype analysis. About twelve repertoires from age-matched healthy donors, obtained from immuneACCESS, served as clonality controls. Here the immuneACCESS table is served through TCRdb, limited to in-frame sequences with V and J called. Missing clones are a known gap in these copies; in checked studies unresolved V genes cover under half, and the rest lacks a known reason. From that table come the V and J calls and clone size; the DNA was used to work out D and trimming. The sample profile shows over 250,000 clones; roughly three quarters of them were found once. About 5.3% of the sample rests with the top ten.

The sequence was obtained from a human donor with chronic lymphocytic leukemia. Sequencing used PBMCs, obtained at disease progression, from a patient treated with ibrutinib. The chain employs TRBV7-2 and TRBJ1-1; no D segment can be confidently identified. The CDR3 sequence is CASSFSTHTEAFF. The DNA sequence is TGTGCCAGCAGCTTTTCTACGCACACTGAAGCTTTCTTT.